A selection of T cell receptor beta chains follows, all from one sample in a study of blood T cell repertoires in COVID-19. Sequencing was performed with immunoSEQ multiplex PCR; in TCRdb, only in-frame clones are kept and a portion is missing. The data contain fewer than 150,000 clones, under 90% of them singletons. Sequenced sample: PBMCs or T cells enriched from blood (not recorded which). Receptor source: a man aged 50 to 59 in a cohort exposed to, infected with or recovered from COVID-19 (not recorded which). The CDR3 runs from the conserved cysteine through the conserved F or W. The order of the fields is clone size, D gene, J gene, V gene, CDR3 DNA, CDR3 protein. A D gene is named only where the DNA matches it firmly. Only part of the rows carry a size: once, few, many, or a class if the clone is expanded.

>few|-|TRBJ1-4|TRBV7-9
TGTGCCAGCAGCGCCCGTTCACTTGCAACTAATGAAAAACTGTTTTTT
CASSARSLATNEKLFF
>few|-|TRBJ1-5|TRBV21-1
TGTGCCAGCAGCAAAGCGCGGGGACAGGGTAATCAGCCCCAGCATTTT
CASSKARGQGNQPQHF
>-|-|TRBJ2-7|TRBV2
TGTGCCAGCATAAGGGAAGCGGCCCAACCACTCGAGCAGTACTTC
CASIREAAQPLEQYF
>-|-|TRBJ2-6|TRBV29-1
TGCAGCGCCAGGGTCGGAGGGGCCAACGTCCTGACTTTC
CSARVGGANVLTF
>-|TRBD2|TRBJ2-1|TRBV25-1
TGTGCCAGCAGTACCCCCTCTAGCGGGAGGTTTGGTGAGCAGTTCTTC
CASSTPSSGRFGEQFF
>once|-|TRBJ2-5|TRBV10-3
TGTGCCATCAGTGAGTCCAGGGGCATAGTAGGAGAGACCCAGTACTTC
CAISESRGIVGETQYF
>-|TRBD1|TRBJ1-6|TRBV5-1
TGCGCCAGCAGCTTTCCCACGCCCCGGGACAGGGGGAACATAGTCCATTCACCCCTCCACTTT
CASSFPTPRDRGNIVHSPLHF
>-|TRBD1|TRBJ1-6|TRBV10-3
TGTGCCATCAGTGAGTCGGTAGGGGGCAGCTATAATTCACCCCTCCACTTT
CAISESVGGSYNSPLHF
>-|-|TRBJ2-7|TRBV19
TGTGCCAGTAGTATACGGGTAACCTACGAGCAGTACTTC
CASSIRVTYEQYF
>-|TRBD1|TRBJ2-7|TRBV7-9
TGTGCCAGCAGCTCCAGTTCCCGGGACAGGGGTTACGAGCAGTACTTC
CASSSSSRDRGYEQYF
>many|TRBD1|TRBJ2-7|TRBV19
TGTGCCAGTAGTTCGAACCGGGACAGCCTCTACGAGCAGTACTTC
CASSSNRDSLYEQYF
>-|TRBD1|TRBJ2-7|TRBV7-8
TGTGCCAGCAGCTCCAGGACAGGGACGCCCTACGAGCAGTACTTC
CASSSRTGTPYEQYF
>-|-|TRBJ2-1|TRBV19
TGTGCCAGTAGTCCGCTACTAGCATCCAATGAGCAGTTCTTC
CASSPLLASNEQFF
>-|-|TRBJ1-5|TRBV9
TGTGCCAGCAGCGTCGAGGGGGGGGCAGGTCAGCCCCAGCATTTT
CASSVEGGAGQPQHF
>-|-|TRBJ2-7|TRBV5-1
TGCGCCAGCAGTTGGTCCACAGGGAACTACGAGCAGTACTTC
CASSWSTGNYEQYF
>-|-|TRBJ2-2|TRBV18
TGTGCCAGCTCAACGGGACATCCGAACACCGGGGAGCTGTTTTTT
CASSTGHPNTGELFF
>few|TRBD1|TRBJ2-1|TRBV5-4
TGTGCCAGCAGCCCGGGACAGGGGTTCTACAATGAGCAGTTCTTC
CASSPGQGFYNEQFF
>-|-|TRBJ1-2|TRBV12-3/TRBV12-4
TGTGCCAGCAGATCGACAGTGAACTATGGCTACACCTTC
CASRSTVNYGYTF
>-|-|TRBJ1-5|TRBV10-3
TGTGCCATCAGTGATGGACTAATCAACGGCAATCAGCCCCAGCATTTT
CAISDGLINGNQPQHF
>-|TRBD2|TRBJ2-3|TRBV6-5
TGTGCCAGCAGTTACGAGGGACTAGCGGGAGTAGATACGCAGTATTTT
CASSYEGLAGVDTQYF
>-|-|TRBJ1-6|TRBV14
TGTGCCAGCAGCCTCCCAACGGGTAATTCACCCCTCCACTTT
CASSLPTGNSPLHF
>-|TRBD1|TRBJ2-1|TRBV18
TGTGCCAGCTCACCGGGACAGGGGTCCGACAATGAGCAGTTCTTC
CASSPGQGSDNEQFF
>-|TRBD1|TRBJ1-5|TRBV28
TGTGCCAGCAGGGGACAGGGGGGGTATGTGCCCCAGCATTTT
CASRGQGGYVPQHF
>-|TRBD2|TRBJ2-7|TRBV5-1
TGCGCCAGCAGCCCTACTCTAGCGGGAGTTAGGTCCTACGAGCAGTACTTC
CASSPTLAGVRSYEQYF
>-|-|TRBJ1-1|TRBV5-1
TGCGCCAGCAGCTTGTGGGGTAGGGGTGAAGCTTTCTTT
CASSLWGRGEAFF
>-|TRBD2|TRBJ2-7|TRBV23-1
TGCGCCAGCAGTCAATCGGGACTAGCGGGAATCAAGTACGAGCAGTACTTC
CASSQSGLAGIKYEQYF
>-|-|TRBJ1-6|TRBV18
TGTGCCAGCTCAGTTGCAGGGAATTCACCCCTCCACTTT
CASSVAGNSPLHF
>once|-|TRBJ2-5|TRBV4-1
TGCGCCAGCAGCCCCACCACGGTGGAGACCCAGTACTTC
CASSPTTVETQYF
>-|-|TRBJ2-7|TRBV6-2/TRBV6-3
TGTGCCAGCAGTTACGGGGAGGTGGGAACTTACGAGCAGTACTTC
CASSYGEVGTYEQYF
>-|-|TRBJ2-7|TRBV29-1
TGCAGCGTTGAAGATGAGCGAACCTACGAGCAGTACTTC
CSVEDERTYEQYF
>-|-|TRBJ2-3|TRBV19
TGTGCCAGTAGCGGCGGTGGCACAGATACGCAGTATTTT
CASSGGGTDTQYF
>-|TRBD1|TRBJ1-1|TRBV19
TGTGCCAGTCGACAGGGGGCAGGCAACACTGAAGCTTTCTTT
CASRQGAGNTEAFF
>-|-|TRBJ2-1|TRBV19
TGTGCCAGTAGCCTCACAGGGTTGGGTGAGCAGTTCTTC
CASSLTGLGEQFF
>once|TRBD2|TRBJ2-5|TRBV27
TGTGCCAGCAGTTCCCCCTGGCGGGGGTCGGAGACCCAGTACTTC
CASSSPWRGSETQYF
>-|-|TRBJ1-1|TRBV7-2
TGTGCCAGCAGGGCCGGAAGAGGAACTGAAGCTTTCTTT
CASRAGRGTEAFF
>-|-|TRBJ2-5|TRBV7-9
TGTGCCAGCAGCCAGCGTCAAGGGGTTCGAGAGACCCAGTACTTC
CASSQRQGVRETQYF
>-|-|TRBJ2-2|TRBV3-1/TRBV3-2
TGTGCCAGCACGGTCACCGGGGAGCTGTTTTTT
CASTVTGELFF
>few|-|TRBJ2-7|TRBV6-5
TGTGCCAGCAGTCGAACAGCCTCCTACGAGCAGTACTTC
CASSRTASYEQYF
>-|-|TRBJ1-4|TRBV5-1
TGCGCCAGCAGCGAACAGGGAATGAGTGAAAAACTGTTTTTT
CASSEQGMSEKLFF
>-|-|TRBJ1-5|TRBV5-1
TGCGCCAGCAGCTCCGAACCCGGGGTAAGCAATCAGCCCCAGCATTTT
CASSSEPGVSNQPQHF
>-|TRBD2|TRBJ2-7|TRBV9
TGTGCCAGCAGCGAGGCCCTCGAGGGCGGGGGGCCGAAGGAGCAGTACTTC
CASSEALEGGGPKEQYF
>-|TRBD1|TRBJ2-5|TRBV2
TGTGCCAGCAGAGACAGGGGGCCCCAAGAGACCCAGTACTTC
CASRDRGPQETQYF
>-|TRBD1|TRBJ1-3|TRBV13
TGTGCCAGCACCCACAGGGGCTCTGGAAACACCATATATTTT
CASTHRGSGNTIYF
>-|TRBD2|TRBJ2-7|TRBV3-1/TRBV3-2
TGTGCCAGCAGCCAAGATCTAACTAGCGGGAGTATCAACGAGCAGTACTTC
CASSQDLTSGSINEQYF
>-|TRBD2|TRBJ2-7|TRBV3-1/TRBV3-2
TGTGCCAGCAGCCTTGGGGCGGGAGGACCCTACGAGCAGTACTTC
CASSLGAGGPYEQYF
>-|-|TRBJ1-5|TRBV5-6
TGTGCCAGCAGCCAAGGACAGACGAGCGGTCAGCCCCAGCATTTT
CASSQGQTSGQPQHF
>once|TRBD1|TRBJ2-3|TRBV10-1
TGCGCCAGCAACGAGACAGGGGGCACAGATACGCAGTATTTT
CASNETGGTDTQYF
>-|TRBD2|TRBJ2-3|TRBV28
TGTGCCAGCAGCCCACCACTAGCGGGAGGGGGAGATACGCAGTATTTT
CASSPPLAGGGDTQYF
>-|TRBD1|TRBJ1-2|TRBV30
TGTGCCTGGAGTGTAGGAGCAGGGGGATCCTATGGCTACACCTTC
CAWSVGAGGSYGYTF
>-|-|TRBJ2-7|TRBV7-8
TGTGCCACCGGGCGGAGGTCCTCCTACGAGCAGTACTTC
CATGRRSSYEQYF
>-|TRBD2|TRBJ2-3|TRBV4-1
TGCGCCAGCACCTACACGATAGCGGGAGGAGATACGCAGTATTTT
CASTYTIAGGDTQYF
>once|TRBD2|TRBJ2-2|TRBV11-3
TGTGCCAGCAGCTCAACCCTTCAAGCGGGGGGAGGGACCGGGGAGCTGTTTTTT
CASSSTLQAGGGTGELFF
>few|-|TRBJ1-2|TRBV2
TGTGCCAGCAGTGAGGGCAATCCAAACTATGGCTACACCTTC
CASSEGNPNYGYTF
>-|TRBD2|TRBJ2-1|TRBV11-3
TGTGCCAGCAGCTTGAGAGCGGGAAAACACAATGAGCAGTTCTTC
CASSLRAGKHNEQFF
>-|TRBD1|TRBJ2-7|TRBV6-5
TGTGCCAGCAAGGGACAGGGGTACGAGCAGTACTTC
CASKGQGYEQYF
>-|-|TRBJ1-2|TRBV25-1
TGTGCCAGCAGTGAATCGGCTGGCGGAGCTAACTATGGCTACACCTTC
CASSESAGGANYGYTF
>-|TRBD2|TRBJ2-6|TRBV19
TGTGCCAGTAGTATGGGGGGGACTCCCTCCGTCCTGACTTTC
CASSMGGTPSVLTF
>-|-|TRBJ1-3|TRBV7-8
TGTGCCAGCAGCTTTCAATCCGGAAACACCATATATTTT
CASSFQSGNTIYF
>-|TRBD2|TRBJ2-3|TRBV5-1
TGCGCCAGCAGCGACCTAGGTAGCGGGGGCACAGATACGCAGTATTTT
CASSDLGSGGTDTQYF